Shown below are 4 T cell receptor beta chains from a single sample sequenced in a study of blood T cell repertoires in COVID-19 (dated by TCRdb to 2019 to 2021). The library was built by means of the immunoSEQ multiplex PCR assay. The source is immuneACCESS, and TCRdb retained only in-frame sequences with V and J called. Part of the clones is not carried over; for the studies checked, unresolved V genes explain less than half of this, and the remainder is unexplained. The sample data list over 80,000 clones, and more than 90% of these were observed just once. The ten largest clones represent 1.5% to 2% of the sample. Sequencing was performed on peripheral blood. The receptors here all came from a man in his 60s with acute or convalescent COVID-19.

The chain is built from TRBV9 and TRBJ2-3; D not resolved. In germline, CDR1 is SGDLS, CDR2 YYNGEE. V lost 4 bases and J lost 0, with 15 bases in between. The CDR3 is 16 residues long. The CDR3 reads CASSPRQFSSTDTQYF. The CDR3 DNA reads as TGTGCCAGCAGCCCGAGGCAGTTTTCAAGCACAGATACGCAGTATTTT.

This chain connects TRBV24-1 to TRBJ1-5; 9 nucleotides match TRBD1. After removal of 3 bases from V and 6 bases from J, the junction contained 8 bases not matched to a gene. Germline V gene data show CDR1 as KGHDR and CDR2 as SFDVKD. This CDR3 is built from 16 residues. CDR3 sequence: CATSDTTGGSSQPQHF. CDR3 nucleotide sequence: TGTGCCACCAGTGATACGACAGGGGGATCGAGTCAGCCCCAGCATTTT.

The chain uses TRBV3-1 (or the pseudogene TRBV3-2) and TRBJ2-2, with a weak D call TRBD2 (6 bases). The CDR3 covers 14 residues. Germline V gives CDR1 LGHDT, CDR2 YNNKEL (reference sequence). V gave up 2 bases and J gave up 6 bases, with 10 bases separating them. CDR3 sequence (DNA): TGTGCCAGCAGCCAACTGGGGACTTCCGGGGAGCTGTTTTTT. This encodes CASSQLGTSGELFF.

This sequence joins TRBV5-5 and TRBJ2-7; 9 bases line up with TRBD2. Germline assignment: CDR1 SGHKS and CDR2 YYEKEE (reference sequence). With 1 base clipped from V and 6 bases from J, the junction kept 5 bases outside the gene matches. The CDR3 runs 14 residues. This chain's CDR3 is CASSLSAGGREQYF. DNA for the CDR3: TGTGCCAGCAGCTTGTCAGCGGGAGGTCGCGAGCAGTACTTC.